One T cell receptor (beta chain) is described in this entry. This record belongs to a study of CD4 T cell repertoires in COVID-19. Clones were read by immunoSEQ multiplex PCR, and TCRdb kept only the in-frame ones, dropping some. The sample has 60,000 to 90,000 clones; about four fifths are singletons. The sample was CD4+ T cells from peripheral blood, taken after recovery from COVID-19. The sequence was collected from a human donor who had COVID-19.

DNA for the CDR3: TGTGCCAGCAGCCGGGGATCAGAGACCCAGTACTTC. Amino acid sequence: CASSRGSETQYF. This chain connects TRBV14 to TRBJ2-5; no firm D call. The CDR3 loop spans 12 amino acids. Trimming shortened V by 4 bases and J by 4 bases, and 7 bases separated the two germline ends. The germline V gene encodes CDR1 SGHDN and CDR2 FVKESK.